A selection of T cell receptor beta chains follows, all from one sample in a study of cytomegalovirus exposure and HLA in healthy donors. Here immunoSEQ multiplex PCR was the method, and the copy in TCRdb shows in-frame clones only, minus some. The table counts around 100,000 clones; 3% to 4% lies in the top ten. The sequencing sample was made of PBMCs. The source is a woman in her 30s in good health and CMV-seronegative. Both conserved end residues are part of each CDR3. A D gene is named only where the DNA matches it firmly.

J: TRBJ2-1; D: -; length: 17; V: TRBV6-4; CDR3: CASSDSSPGGSGNEQFF; DNA: TGTGCCAGCAGTGACTCGAGTCCTGGGGGGTCAGGCAATGAGCAGTTCTTC
J: TRBJ2-7; D: -; length: 15; V: TRBV4-2; CDR3: CASSPRRRRDFEQYF; DNA: TGTGCCAGCAGCCCCCGGAGGAGAAGGGACTTCGAGCAGTACTTC
J: TRBJ1-2; D: TRBD1; length: 13; V: TRBV28; CDR3: CASSSGQYYGYTF; DNA: TGTGCCAGCAGCTCGGGACAGTACTATGGCTACACCTTC
J: TRBJ1-6; D: TRBD1; length: 14; V: TRBV30; CDR3: CAWSTGTANSPLHF; DNA: TGTGCCTGGAGCACCGGGACAGCTAATTCACCCCTCCACTTT
J: TRBJ1-2; D: -; length: 13; V: TRBV28; CDR3: CASSLSAVYGYTF; DNA: TGTGCCAGCAGTTTATCAGCGGTCTATGGCTACACCTTC
J: TRBJ2-7; D: TRBD1; length: 16; V: TRBV7-2; CDR3: CASSSADRAYSYEQYF; DNA: TGTGCCAGCAGCTCGGCGGACAGGGCCTACTCCTACGAGCAGTACTTC
J: TRBJ1-4; D: -; length: 18; V: TRBV4-1; CDR3: CASSPGRVYGGREEKLFF; DNA: TGCGCCAGCAGCCCCGGTAGGGTTTACGGGGGGAGAGAAGAAAAACTGTTTTTT
J: TRBJ2-3; D: TRBD2; length: 18; V: TRBV9; CDR3: CASSARGLAGFSTDTQYF; DNA: TGTGCCAGCAGTGCTAGGGGACTAGCGGGCTTTAGCACAGATACGCAGTATTTT
J: TRBJ2-7; D: -; length: 13; V: TRBV30; CDR3: CAWSLGQDYEQYF; DNA: TGTGCCTGGAGTTTAGGCCAGGACTACGAGCAGTACTTC
J: TRBJ1-5; D: -; length: 15; V: TRBV7-2; CDR3: CASSPGQTQGQPQHF; DNA: TGTGCCAGCAGCCCGGGACAAACTCAGGGACAGCCCCAGCATTTT
J: TRBJ2-6; D: -; length: 16; V: TRBV5-1; CDR3: CASRDSSRSGANVLTF; DNA: TGCGCCAGCAGGGACAGTTCCCGCTCTGGGGCCAACGTCCTGACTTTC
J: TRBJ2-2; D: TRBD1; length: 17; V: TRBV11-3; CDR3: CASSSQWDRGGTGELFF; DNA: TGTGCCAGCAGCTCACAATGGGACAGGGGAGGGACCGGGGAGCTGTTTTTT
J: TRBJ2-1; D: TRBD2; length: 16; V: TRBV7-6; CDR3: CASSLTPIAGGNEQFF; DNA: TGTGCCAGCAGCCTCACTCCGATAGCGGGGGGCAATGAGCAGTTCTTC
J: TRBJ2-7; D: -; length: 15; V: TRBV13; CDR3: CASSRRGGARYEQYF; DNA: TGTGCCAGCAGCCGCCGGGGCGGGGCTCGCTACGAGCAGTACTTC